The 3 T cell receptor beta chains presented below share a single source sample, sequenced in a study of vaccination effects on CD4 cells after COVID-19. Cells that had been cultured for ten to eleven days were the source of isolated CD4+ T cells. Their SARS-CoV-2 infection, verified by PCR, occurred between March and December 2020. Participants completed two doses of the BNT162b2 or mRNA-1273 vaccine. These receptors' antigens are unknown. This table comes from immunoSEQ multiplex PCR, and its TCRdb copy is limited to in-frame clones, with some not included. The sample holds tens of thousands of clones, around 70% seen once. Sequencing was performed on CD4+ T cells from PBMCs cultured without peptide, taken after COVID-19 vaccination. The receptors originated from a human donor who had a prior SARS-CoV-2 infection.

This chain uses TRBV7-2 with TRBJ2-7; no reliable D call. Germline V gene data show CDR1 as SGHTA and CDR2 as FQGNSA. V was clipped by 7 bases and J by 3 bases, with 13 bases between them. The CDR3 is 13 residues long. Here the CDR3 DNA reads TGTGCCAGCACCCCGTCAGGTCGCTACGAGCAGTACTTC. It is translated as CASTPSGRYEQYF.

In nucleotides, the CDR3 is TGTGCCACCGCCACTAACCAAGAGACCCAGTACTTC. It specifies CATATNQETQYF. J is TRBJ2-5 and V is TRBV11-2, with D unclear. V was cut by 10 bases and J by 0 bases, with 9 bases left in between. This CDR3 has 12 amino acids. Germline CDR1 reads SGHAT; CDR2 reads FQNNGV.

The rearrangement joins TRBV11-3 to TRBJ1-2, with 7 bases matching TRBD1. In germline, CDR1 is SGHNT, CDR2 YENEEA. The CDR3 spans 16 residues. The V and J ends lost 0 bases and 4 bases, in that order; junction bases with no gene match: 8. CDR3 protein: CASSLEGRGGVYGYTF. The CDR3 region has the DNA TGTGCCAGCAGCTTAGAAGGGAGAGGGGGCGTCTATGGCTACACCTTC.